One sample yielded the 28 T cell receptor delta chains listed below, sequenced in a study of human gamma delta and Vdelta1 T cells. No cognate antigen is known for these TCRs. TCRdb reprocessed the PCR reads using CATT. The table includes about 13,000 delta-chain clones, over 40% detected once. Sample: Vdelta1 gamma-delta T cells from blood grown in culture (DOT cells). The receptors derive from a human donor in good health.

The chain combines TRDV1 with TRDJ1, with TRDD2 matching over 9 bases. Germline loops: CDR1 TSWWSYY, CDR2 QGS. CDR3 length: 24 residues. The trim removed 4 bases at V and 7 bases at J, leaving 37 bases unmatched. CDR3 protein: CALGVRSFLPSSLRQTHAPTKLIF. CDR3 nucleotides: TGTGCTCTTGGGGTCCGATCCTTCCTACCTTCTTCTCTCCGACAAACACATGCACCGACTAAACTCATCTTT.

This clone was picked up one time. V and J are TRDV1 and TRDJ1, with TRDD3 matching over 8 bases. Looked up from germline, CDR1 is TSWWSYY and CDR2 is QGS. J lost 2 bases, V lost 0 bases, and 17 bases had no gene match. The CDR3 consists of 20 residues. CDR3 sequence: CALGELACLPGIRRTDKLIF. The CDR3 DNA is TGTGCTCTTGGGGAACTAGCCTGCCTACCTGGGATACGGAGGACCGATAAACTCATCTTT.

The rearrangement uses TRDV1 and TRDJ1; the match to TRDD3 covers 12 bases. The CDR3 is made up of 21 amino acids. Germline V gives CDR1 TSWWSYY, CDR2 QGS. With V trimmed by 3 bases and J by 4 bases, 21 bases remained unmatched. The DNA of the CDR3 is TGTGCTCTTGGGGAGCATATAGACTTCCCCTGGGGGATACGGCGCGGCGATAAACTCATCTTT. This encodes CALGEHIDFPWGIRRGDKLIF.

The chain couples TRDV1 to TRDJ1; no firm D call. Deletions cut 0 bases from V and 3 bases from J, with 14 bases between. Germline lookup yields CDR1 TSWWSYY and CDR2 QGS. The CDR3 sequence is 16 residues long. CDR3 DNA: TGTGCTCTTGGGGAACTAGACCTGCGTGTCGCCGATAAACTCATCTTT. Translated: CALGELDLRVADKLIF.

This clone has only a few counts. J is TRDJ1 and V is TRDV1; 11 nucleotides line up with TRDD3. The CDR3 runs to 23 residues. Trimming removed 3 bases from V and 0 bases from J; junction bases left unmatched: 24. CDR1 is TSWWSYY and CDR2 is QGS in the germline V gene. The CDR3 region is CALGDPGPPLLGDRLRNTDKLIF. The CDR3 bases are TGTGCTCTTGGGGACCCGGGGCCCCCTTTACTGGGGGATAGGCTCCGTAACACCGATAAACTCATCTTT.

The chain combines TRDV1 with TRDJ4; TRDD3 matches at 12 bases. The V gene's germline CDR1 is TSWWSYY and CDR2 QGS. CDR3 length equals 23 residues. Trimming took 0 bases from V and 0 from J; bases not matched to a gene: 23. The CDR3 DNA reads as TGTGCTCTTGGGGAACTCTTCCTACGAGGTCAAACTGGGGGATACAGCGGGGCCAGACCCCTGATCTTT. Its protein product is CALGELFLRGQTGGYSGARPLIF.

This clone was seen only a few times. The chain is built from TRDV1 and TRDJ1; TRDD3 matches at 10 bases. CDR3 length: 17 amino acids. The V and J ends lost 9 bases and 0 bases, in that order; junction bases with no gene match: 13. Germline loops: CDR1 TSWWSYY, CDR2 QGS. CDR3 protein: CALAVGDTRGYTDKLIF. Written as DNA, the CDR3 is TGTGCTCTGGCCGTGGGGGATACAAGGGGGTACACCGATAAACTCATCTTT.

This clone was recorded a few times. The chain combines TRDV1 with TRDJ1; D not resolved. The ends were cut back, 3 bases at V and 0 bases at J, with 17 bases in the middle. The CDR3 covers 17 residues. Germline lookup yields CDR1 TSWWSYY and CDR2 QGS. CDR3 residues: CALGDFTTPEYTDKLIF. Here the CDR3 DNA reads TGTGCTCTTGGGGACTTTACGACCCCTGAATACACCGATAAACTCATCTTT.

The rearrangement joins TRDV1 to TRDJ1; TRDD3 matches at 10 bases. This CDR3 spans 21 amino acids. J lost 0 bases, V lost 5 bases, and 21 bases had no gene match. Germline V gene lookup returns CDR1 TSWWSYY and CDR2 QGS. In DNA form, the CDR3 reads TGTGCTCTTGGGTCGCTACGTGGGGGGGAACTGGGGGATCCGTACACCGATAAACTCATCTTT. Encoded protein: CALGSLRGGELGDPYTDKLIF.

This clone was counted once. This rearrangement joins TRDV1 to TRDJ1; unclear D gene. Per the germline V gene, CDR1 is TSWWSYY and CDR2 is QGS. V gave up 4 bases and J gave up 2 bases, with 11 bases separating them. CDR3 length: 14 amino acids. CDR3 coding DNA: TGTGCTCTTGGGGGTACCGCGGATACCGATAAACTCATCTTT. Its translation is CALGGTADTDKLIF.

In this sample, this clone turned up once. The J gene is TRDJ1, the V gene TRDV1, with D unclear. This CDR3 is 13 amino acids long. V lost 3 bases to trimming and J lost 6 bases, with 11 bases between them. Per germline, CDR1 TSWWSYY and CDR2 QGS. CDR3 amino acids: CALGDPASYKLIF. CDR3 coding DNA: TGTGCTCTTGGGGACCCCGCCTCCTATAAACTCATCTTT.

In this sample, this clone turned up a few times. The chain uses TRDV1 and TRDJ1; 10 bases are a match to TRDD3. The germline V gene encodes CDR1 TSWWSYY and CDR2 QGS. V was clipped by 9 bases and J by 0 bases; unmatched bases: 31. The CDR3 contains 23 residues. The CDR3, as DNA: TGTGCTCTCAATAACTTGGACCCAGCCTGGGGGATAAATCCACGAACGTACACCGATAAACTCATCTTT. It codes for CALNNLDPAWGINPRTYTDKLIF.

The chain employs TRDV1 and TRDJ1, with a possible D match to TRDD3 (6 bases). This CDR3 is built from 21 residues. Looked up from germline, CDR1 is TSWWSYY and CDR2 is QGS. The V end was cut by 4 bases, the J end by 2 bases, with 32 bases between. CDR3: CALGGRLLPHGWDKRTDKLIF. The DNA of the CDR3 is TGTGCTCTTGGGGGTCGTCTACTACCTCACGGGTGGGATAAGCGAACCGATAAACTCATCTTT.

This clone has only one observation. The chain links TRDV1 to TRDJ3, with 7 bases fitting TRDD3. CDR1 is TSWWSYY, CDR2 QGS, per germline. After removal of 1 base from V and 0 bases from J, the junction contained 12 bases not matched to a gene. This CDR3 is built from 21 residues. CDR3 in amino acids: CALGEPVLGLTGSWDTRQMFF. DNA of the CDR3: TGTGCTCTTGGGGAACCGGTACTGGGGCTCACGGGCTCCTGGGACACCCGACAGATGTTTTTC.

V usage is TRDV1 and J usage is TRDJ1; D is possibly TRDD2 (6 bases). The CDR3 loop spans 21 amino acids. CDR1 and CDR2 (germline): TSWWSYY, QGS. V lost 0 bases to trimming and J lost 1 base, with 27 bases between them. DNA for the CDR3: TGTGCTCTTGGGGAACTATTCGAATTCCTATCTCCCCTTAAAAGCACCGATAAACTCATCTTT. Its translation is CALGELFEFLSPLKSTDKLIF.

This clone was observed a few times. The chain couples TRDV2 to TRDJ1, with 11 bases aligning to TRDD3. Germline V gives CDR1 GEAIGNYY, CDR2 EKD. The CDR3 loop spans 14 amino acids. Losses at the gene ends were 4 bases for V and 5 bases for J; bases not matched to a gene: 5. The CDR3: CACELLGDIDKLIF. CDR3 nucleotide sequence: TGTGCCTGTGAGTTACTGGGGGATATAGATAAACTCATCTTT.

V gene TRDV1 combines with J gene TRDJ1, with D hard to call. V was pared by 0 bases and J by 1 base, with 18 bases between. Germline V gives CDR1 TSWWSYY, CDR2 QGS. This CDR3 spans 18 amino acids. Written as DNA, the CDR3 is TGTGCTCTTGGGGAACTCCAGCCCCGTCCCGGCGGCACCGATAAACTCATCTTT. It specifies CALGELQPRPGGTDKLIF.

The chain uses TRDV1 and TRDJ3; 13 bases fit TRDD3. The CDR3 extends over 29 amino acids. Germline V gives CDR1 TSWWSYY, CDR2 QGS. V lost 5 bases and J lost 0; bases outside the gene matches: 34. The CDR3 bases are TGTGCTCTTGGGCCACCCGCAGCTTCCTACCCGTACTGGGGGATACGCCAGAAATCGAGCTCCTGGGACACCCGACAGATGTTTTTC. Protein: CALGPPAASYPYWGIRQKSSSWDTRQMFF.

The chain carries TRDV1 and TRDJ1; TRDD3 agrees at 8 bases. CDR3 length: 21 amino acids. In germline, CDR1 is TSWWSYY, CDR2 QGS. V gave up 1 base and J gave up 0 bases; unmatched junction bases: 19. The CDR3 protein is CALGEPSSTGGYLPYTDKLIF. DNA for the CDR3: TGTGCTCTTGGGGAACCTTCATCTACTGGGGGCTATCTCCCGTACACCGATAAACTCATCTTT.

J is TRDJ1 and V is TRDV1; 9 bases line up with TRDD3. CDR1 and CDR2 from the germline V gene are TSWWSYY and QGS. This CDR3 is 17 amino acids long. After removal of 5 bases from V and 3 bases from J, the junction contained 13 bases not matched to a gene. As DNA, the CDR3 is TGTGCTCTTGGGAACCCCAACCGCGGGGGATACTCCGATAAACTCATCTTT. Its protein is CALGNPNRGGYSDKLIF.

The chain employs TRDV1 and TRDJ1; 7 bases align to TRDD2. Per the germline V gene, CDR1 is TSWWSYY and CDR2 is QGS. This CDR3 has 21 amino acids. V trimming: 5 bases; J trimming: 0 bases; junction bases outside the gene matches: 24. The CDR3 sequence: CALGSPPSCLSHRLYTDKLIF. The CDR3 bases are TGTGCTCTTGGGTCACCACCTTCCTGCCTTTCCCACCGACTATACACCGATAAACTCATCTTT.

This clone was counted a few times. The J gene is TRDJ1, the V gene TRDV1; 10 bases line up with TRDD3. The CDR3 spans 23 residues. CDR1 TSWWSYY and CDR2 QGS come from the germline V gene. J gave up 0 bases and V 0 bases, and 22 bases lay outside the gene matches. The CDR3 here is CALGELAGQTPGGYATYTDKLIF. The DNA for the CDR3 is TGTGCTCTTGGGGAACTAGCGGGGCAGACGCCCGGGGGATACGCTACGTACACCGATAAACTCATCTTT.

A single count supports this clone. The rearrangement joins TRDV1 to TRDJ1, with D uncertain. The V gene lost 7 bases and the J gene lost 7 bases, with 22 bases spanning the gap. This CDR3 region has 15 residues. Germline V gene data show CDR1 as TSWWSYY and CDR2 as QGS. CDR3: CALVPRGAPHGKLIF. CDR3 sequence (DNA): TGTGCTCTTGTCCCTAGGGGTGCCCCACACGGTAAACTCATCTTT.

The rearrangement joins TRDV2 to TRDJ1, with 10 bases fitting TRDD3. Trimming removed 8 bases from V and 1 base from J; junction bases left unmatched: 6. The CDR3 sequence is 14 residues long. The germline V gene encodes CDR1 GEAIGNYY and CDR2 EKD. The CDR3: CALLGDPPTDKLIF. DNA of the CDR3: TGTGCCTTACTGGGGGATCCTCCCACCGATAAACTCATCTTT.

There are a few counts of this clone. This chain uses TRDV1 with TRDJ1; 11 bases line up with TRDD3. With V trimmed by 6 bases and J by 0 bases, 33 bases remained unmatched. CDR1 and CDR2 from the germline V gene are TSWWSYY and QGS. There are 25 residues in the CDR3. The CDR3 reads CALGAYGRHSLGDTGKLAHTDKLIF. For the CDR3, the DNA is TGTGCTCTTGGTGCCTATGGCCGTCACTCTCTGGGGGATACAGGAAAATTGGCACACACCGATAAACTCATCTTT.

This sequence joins TRDV1 and TRDJ1; TRDD3 aligns across 8 bases. Trimming removed 5 bases from V and 8 bases from J; junction bases left unmatched: 31. The CDR3 runs 21 residues. Germline CDR1 TSWWSYY, CDR2 QGS. CDR3 region: CALGKEIEIPALLGVPTKLIF. DNA for the CDR3: TGTGCTCTTGGGAAGGAGATAGAAATCCCCGCCTTACTGGGGGTTCCCACAAAACTCATCTTT.

This clone was counted only a few times. The chain combines TRDV1 with TRDJ1; D call uncertain. V lost 0 bases and J lost 0, with 29 bases in between. CDR3 length: 22 amino acids. Germline V lookup: CDR1 TSWWSYY, CDR2 QGS. The CDR3 DNA reads TGTGCTCTTGGGGAACTAGGGTCTCTTCTTCTGACTAATTGCACGTACACCGATAAACTCATCTTT. This gives the protein CALGELGSLLLTNCTYTDKLIF.

This sequence joins TRDV1 and TRDJ1; 11 nucleotides match TRDD3. CDR1 is TSWWSYY, CDR2 QGS, per germline. Germline trimming cut 1 base from V and 6 bases from J; bases unmatched to any gene: 25. The CDR3 contains 22 residues. CDR3 DNA sequence: TGTGCTCTTGGGGAACAGCTCCTTCCTCCCCCACTGGGGGATAAAGGGGCCAATAAACTCATCTTT. Translating gives CALGEQLLPPPLGDKGANKLIF.